Included here is one T cell receptor beta chain sequence, with context. This specimen comes from a study of T cells in Graves' hyperthyroidism and ophthalmopathy. This CDR3 is built from 18 residues. Deletions cut 4 bases from V and 0 bases from J, with 21 bases between. Looked up from germline, CDR1 is KGHSH and CDR2 is LQKENI. Amplification targeted TCR beta CDR3 regions from RNA transcripts. The HTBI primer set was used in a first-round RT-PCR of the TCR CDR3. TCRdb reanalysed the multiplex PCR reads using MiXCR and keeps one entry per CDR3 protein. In the table there are approximately 480,000 distinct CDR3 sequences, less than 25% of which are singletons.

The sequence was collected from a young man with Graves' hyperthyroidism. The sample comprised blood. J is TRBJ2-5 and V is TRBV18; D perhaps matches TRBD1 (6 bases). CDR3 DNA: TGTGCCAGCTCACACTTCCCCAGGGGACGTCTGTACCAAGAGACCCAGTACTTC. Its protein product is CASSHFPRGRLYQETQYF.